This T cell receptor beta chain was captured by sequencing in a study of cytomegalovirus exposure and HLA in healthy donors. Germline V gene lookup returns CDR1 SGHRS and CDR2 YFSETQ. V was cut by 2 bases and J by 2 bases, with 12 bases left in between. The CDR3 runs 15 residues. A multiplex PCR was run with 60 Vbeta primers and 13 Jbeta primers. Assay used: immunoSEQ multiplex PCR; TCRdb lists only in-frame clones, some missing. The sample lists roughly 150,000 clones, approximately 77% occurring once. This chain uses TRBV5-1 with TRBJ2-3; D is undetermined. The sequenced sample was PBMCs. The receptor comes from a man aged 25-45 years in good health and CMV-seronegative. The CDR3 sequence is CASSLTALTTDTQYF. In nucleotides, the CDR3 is TGCGCCAGCAGCTTAACAGCCCTAACCACAGATACGCAGTATTTT.